This T cell receptor beta chain is from a study of identical twins listed by TCRdb under 2016. A note on the overall study: To test whether fetal clonotypes persist, this study deep-sequenced TCR alpha and beta repertoires from monozygotic twins, from unrelated adults of various ages, and from cord blood. Replicate twin experiments were performed at different times using different library preparation protocols to rule out contamination.

The method was 5' RACE. Data came from an Illumina HiSeq 2000. A universal primer binding site was added through template switching, and the final cDNA carried a unique molecular identifier so that TCR cDNA molecules could be counted accurately. First-strand cDNA for TCR alpha and beta chains was synthesized from specific primers in the conserved constant-segment region. To control for contamination, every cDNA library carried two barcodes: a SMART-Mk sample barcode plus Illumina barcodes. TruSeq adapter sequences, together with Illumina sample barcodes, were added in two successive PCR steps. The TCR alpha and beta cDNA libraries were sequenced on the Illumina HiSeq platform using custom primers. In the authors' own workflow: Raw reads were processed with MiGEC to extract unique molecular identifiers, and MiXCR was used to determine CDR3 positions. Recombination models were inferred per individual with the repgenHMM and IGoR tools using an EM algorithm. Shared clonotype analysis was performed with the tcR package in R, normalizing sharing by the product of cloneset sizes. To study raw recombination free of thymic and clonal selection effects, out-of-frame nonproductive sequences were analyzed. The public reads were reprocessed in TCRdb via fastp at Q25 and MiXCR, keeping in-frame beta chains. Rows with one shared CDR3 protein collapse into an entry with the most common genes and DNA. TCRdb's processing, not the authors' own work, is the source of the V and J calls. Recorded for this sample are 200,000 to 250,000 distinct CDR3 sequences; 6.5% of them occurred a single time. The ten largest clones represent less than 15% of the sample.

All donors were healthy Caucasians. Three pairs of female monozygotic twins, all aged about 18 to 29 years, were included in the twin cohort. Positive isolation kits from Invitrogen were used to isolate the CD4+ and CD8+ T cell populations. General conclusions and limits of the study: Zero-insertion analyses could be partly confounded by invariant T cells such as MAIT and iNKT, though diverse VJ usage argued against such confounding for most clonotypes. Fewer insertions were carried by abundant cord blood beta clonotypes, a similar but weaker trend appeared in young adult naive repertoires, and no such trend appeared in memory repertoires. Because the same donors could not be followed over many years, the conclusions relied on cross-sectional statistical analysis. In monozygotic twins, out-of-frame TCR alpha sharing was systematically underestimated by recombination models, although the models agreed with sharing between unrelated individuals. Compared with coincidental sharing between unrelated individuals, out-of-frame TCR alpha sequences shared between twins showed an excess of sequences with low generation probability. In beta out-of-frame sequences, excess twin sharing was weaker, because having fewer shared sequences lowered the signal-to-noise ratio.

This clonotype was recorded a few times. Its antigen is currently not known. One base away there is no much larger clone; base qualities are not given. From the cysteine up to the phenylalanine, the CDR3 has a length of 15 residues. Only the CDR3 DNA is retained, 45 bases long and in frame from the first base. V was cut back by 1 base and J by 2 bases, leaving a gap of 9 bases between them. The germline V gene (reference sequence) provides CDR1 SSHAT and CDR2 FNYEAQ. The same specimen was also included in a second study, on T cells expressing NK-cell markers. The second publication reports: Three sorted T-cell subsets (CD3+CD56+NKG2C+, CD3+CD56+NKG2C- and CD3+CD56-NKG2C+) from under ten donors had their TCR beta-chain repertoires profiled. Seven of the eight sequenced donors were HCMV-seropositive and one was HCMV-seronegative. To restrict sorting to alphabetaTCR-expressing T cells, an anti-gammadeltaTCR antibody was added in several experiments. In six donors, the dominant CD3+CD56+NKG2C+ clonotypes were among the top 10 CD8+ clonotypes and accounted for about 1.0-7.0% of CD8+ T cells. Those dominant clonotypes were again the most abundant among CD3+CD56-NKG2C+ cells in several donors, at roughly 25-60.1%. It remained unclear whether the expanded NKG2C-expressing T cell clones were specific for HCMV antigens. Randomly selected healthy volunteers, three men and five women, were used as the eight sequenced donors. HCMV-specific IgG was detected in serum with a commercial ELISA kit to determine HCMV serostatus. MIGEC was used to demultiplex reads and group the reads by UMI, and MiTCR was used to assemble and quantify clonotypes. To exclude erroneous sequences, any TCR cDNA sequence not supported by at least two reads was discarded. The tcR package was used for downstream repertoire analysis, with clonotypes matched between fractions based on CDR3 nucleotide sequence plus V segment. Antigen specificity was annotated against VDJdb with VDJmatch, allowing one amino acid substitution in CDR3.

The specimen sequenced was CD8+ T cells sorted from blood. In this chain, TRBV7-7 is recombined with TRBJ2-1, and TRBD2 may be the D gene, going by 5 matching bases. This sequence was found in a woman aged 18-29 years in good health. The nucleotides are TGTGCCAGCAGCTTAGACCAGCGGCCCTACAATGAGCAGTTCTTC. This is translated as CASSLDQRPYNEQFF.